One and the same sample provided the 11 T cell receptor beta chains below, sequenced in a study of human T cells and chemical hapten exposure. TCRdb re-derived calls from the RACE reads in MiXCR, one entry per CDR3 protein. Of approximately 97,000 distinct CDR3 sequences in the sample, over 10% were seen once. Specified time point: patch test 2, 6 weeks after DPC sensitization. Indicated treatment: therapeutic diphenylcyclopropenone sensitization with weekly scalp DPC. Sequencing was performed on whole blood, taken in connection with sensitization to the hapten diphenylcyclopropenone (DPC). All receptors come from a woman aged 35 to 49 with alopecia areata. Some clones in this sample may be carry-over from other donors' samples.

V and J are TRBV7-2 and TRBJ2-3, with D perhaps matching TRBD2 (7 bases). Germline V gene data show CDR1 as SGHTA and CDR2 as FQGNSA. V was pared by 4 bases and J by 1 base, with 12 bases between. The CDR3 totals 15 residues. The CDR3 sequence: CASSSRGAGTDTQYF. CDR3 coding DNA: TGTGCCAGCAGCTCCCGGGGGGCCGGCACAGATACGCAGTATTTT.

Only a few counts were recorded for this clonotype. This rearrangement joins TRBV30 to TRBJ2-7; the D gene is possibly TRBD1 (7 bases). V dropped 5 bases and J dropped 0 bases, with 14 bases sitting between them. From germline, CDR1 is GTSNPN and CDR2 SVGIG (reference sequence). The CDR3 has 14 residues. The CDR3 loop is CAWDSGDSSYEQYF. CDR3 nucleotides: TGTGCCTGGGACTCGGGGGACAGCTCCTACGAGCAGTACTTC.

Ten or more counts support this clonotype. The chain carries TRBV27 and TRBJ1-1; D possibly corresponds to TRBD1 (6 bases). Trimming left V 6 bases short and J 4 bases short, with 24 bases between. The germline gives CDR1 MNHEY, CDR2 SMNVEV (reference sequence). The CDR3 sequence is 17 residues long. The CDR3 coding sequence is TGTGCCAGCAGGGCCAGCGTGGGGGCCCCTCGAGGCACTGAAGCTTTCTTT. This codes for CASRASVGAPRGTEAFF.

This clonotype was detected a few times. The chain employs TRBV27 and TRBJ2-1, with TRBD2 as a possible D gene (6 bases). Germline CDR1 reads MNHEY; CDR2 reads SMNVEV (reference sequence). The CDR3 loop spans 14 amino acids. V was trimmed by 4 bases and J by 4 bases, leaving 11 bases between them. The CDR3 protein is CASSSGTLYNEQFF. CDR3 in DNA: TGTGCCAGCAGTTCCGGGACTTTGTACAATGAGCAGTTCTTC.

This clonotype has more than one count but fewer than ten. The V gene is TRBV19, the J gene TRBJ2-4; the D is unclear. The CDR3 totals 14 residues. Germline V CDR1 and CDR2: LNHDA, SQIVND (reference sequence). The V gene lost 7 bases and the J gene lost 6 bases, with 16 bases spanning the gap. For the CDR3, the DNA is TGTGCCAGTACTCCACGGATGGACGGAAACATTCAGTACTTC. This codes for CASTPRMDGNIQYF. Full variable domain (remainder filled in from reference TRBV19 and TRBJ2-4): DGGITQSPKYLFRKEGQNVTLSCEQNLNHDAMYWYRQDPGQGLRLIYYSQIVNDFQKGDIAEGYSVSREKKESFPLTVTSAQKNPTAFYLCASTPRMDGNIQYFGAGTRLSVL.

This clonotype was detected only a few times. This chain links TRBV28 with TRBJ2-1; no firm D call. Germline V lookup: CDR1 MDHEN, CDR2 SYDVKM. The CDR3 is made up of 14 amino acids. The ends were cut back, 3 bases at V and 4 bases at J, with 10 bases in the middle. The CDR3 nucleotides are TGTGCCAGCAGTTTCAACGGACCGTACAATGAGCAGTTCTTC. Translation gives CASSFNGPYNEQFF.

This clonotype occurred many times. This chain connects TRBV7-9 to TRBJ1-2, with unresolved D. V shed 3 bases and J shed 1 base, with 6 bases lying between them. The CDR3 extends over 13 amino acids. Germline V CDR1 and CDR2: SEHNR, FQNEAQ (reference sequence). CDR3 sequence reads: CASSLDGNYGYTF. The CDR3 nucleotides read TGTGCCAGCAGCTTGGACGGTAACTATGGCTACACCTTC. Together with reference TRBV7-9 and TRBJ1-2, the CDR3 gives the full variable domain: DTGVSQNPRHKITKRGQNVTFRCDPISEHNRLYWYRQTLGQGPEFLTYFQNEAQLEKSRLLSDRFSAERPKGSFSTLEIQRTEQGDSAMYLCASSLDGNYGYTFGSGTRLTVV.

The V gene is TRBV12-3 or TRBV12-4, the J gene TRBJ1-3; D is undetermined. V was shortened by 3 bases and J by 6 bases, with 12 bases between the two germline ends. This CDR3 region has 14 residues. CDR3 nucleotides: TGTGCCAGCAGTTTCGGGCCAGCGGAAAACACCATATATTTT. Amino acid sequence: CASSFGPAENTIYF.

This clonotype has ten or more counts. The V and J genes are TRBV6-2 or TRBV6-3 and TRBJ1-5; tentative D call: TRBD1 (5 bases). Germline-derived CDR1 and CDR2 are MNHEY and SVGEGT. V dropped 6 bases and J dropped 7 bases, with 16 bases sitting between them. The CDR3 spans 14 residues. DNA for the CDR3: TGTGCCAGCAGGGGGGGAGGAGGGTTGCAGCCCCAGCATTTT. Translating gives CASRGGGGLQPQHF.

The table lists this clonotype with many counts. The chain combines TRBV30 with TRBJ1-2; the D is unclear. The V gene lost 4 bases and the J gene lost 9 bases, with 18 bases spanning the gap. The CDR3 runs to 13 residues. CDR1 GTSNPN and CDR2 SVGIG come from the germline V gene (reference sequence). The CDR3 nucleotides read TGTGCCTGGACTCCTACAGACGGTTCTAGCTACACCTTC. Translated, it gives CAWTPTDGSSYTF.

The chain joins TRBV27 to TRBJ2-7; no firm D call. CDR1 is MNHEY and CDR2 is SMNVEV in the germline V gene (reference sequence). The CDR3 runs to 13 residues. V gave up 8 bases and J gave up 0 bases, with 11 bases separating them. The CDR3 loop reads CASRPTSSYEQYF. The DNA of the CDR3 is TGTGCCAGCCGACCTACCTCCTCCTACGAGCAGTACTTC.